One and the same sample provided the 22 T cell receptor beta chains below, sequenced in a study of T cells in Graves' hyperthyroidism and ophthalmopathy. The TCR beta CDR3 regions underwent amplification using RNA transcripts as the source. RT-PCR in the first round (using the HTBI primer set) targeted the TCR CDR3. TCRdb processed the multiplex PCR reads anew with MiXCR; each CDR3 protein has one entry. The sample comprises some 720,000 distinct CDR3 sequences, about 16% of which are singletons, and under 10% rests with the top ten. The sample was blood. Every receptor here comes from a man between 18 and 35 years old with Graves' hyperthyroidism.

The chain couples TRBV20-1 to TRBJ1-2; TRBD1 matches 9 bases. J was trimmed by 4 bases and V by 3 bases; bases with no gene match: 15. Germline CDR1 DFQATT, CDR2 SNEGSKA (reference sequence). CDR3 length equals 17 residues. The CDR3 protein is CSASSGRQGGWGYGYTF. The CDR3 DNA reads TGCAGTGCTAGCTCGGGGCGACAGGGGGGATGGGGCTATGGCTACACCTTC.

This clonotype was recorded many times. The gene calls are TRBV5-1 and TRBJ2-5; 8 bases align to TRBD1. The germline gives CDR1 SGHRS, CDR2 YFSETQ. Trimming at V came to 6 bases and at J to 3 bases, leaving 13 bases not matched to a gene. The CDR3 totals 16 residues. CDR3 sequence reads: CASTPNPLGQEETQYF. CDR3 coding DNA: TGCGCCAGCACACCCAACCCCCTGGGACAGGAAGAGACCCAGTACTTC.

This clonotype was found a few times. The J gene is TRBJ2-2, the V gene TRBV6-1; perhaps D is TRBD1 or TRBD2 (5 bases each). CDR3 length: 15 amino acids. V was cut by 4 bases and J by 4 bases, with 13 bases left in between. CDR1 is MNHNS, CDR2 SASEGT, per germline. This chain's CDR3 is CASSGPGTFTGELFF. In DNA form, the CDR3 reads TGTGCCAGCAGTGGCCCCGGGACGTTCACCGGGGAGCTGTTTTTT.

The V and J genes are TRBV20-1 and TRBJ2-1; no clear D gene. Judging by the DNA end, TRBJ2-7 fits better; the J call may be wrong. This CDR3 spans 11 amino acids. Per germline, CDR1 DFQATT and CDR2 SNEGSKA (reference sequence). Written as DNA, the CDR3 is TGCAGCGCGCCGTCCTACAATGAGCAGTACTTC. Its translation is CSAPSYNEQYF.

This clonotype was observed a handful of times. The chain recombines TRBV30 with TRBJ1-1; 8 bases are shared with TRBD1. With 4 bases clipped from V and 10 bases from J, the junction kept 11 bases outside the gene matches. CDR1 is GTSNPN and CDR2 is SVGIG in the germline V gene (reference sequence). CDR3 length: 13 amino acids. The CDR3 protein is CAWMPGQGRGAFF. Written as DNA, the CDR3 is TGTGCCTGGATGCCTGGACAGGGTCGTGGAGCTTTCTTT.

The J gene is TRBJ2-7, the V gene TRBV13; D tentatively reads TRBD1 or TRBD2 (7 bases each). The germline gives CDR1 PRHDT, CDR2 FYEKMQ (reference sequence). The CDR3 has 15 residues. V was pared by 5 bases and J by 6 bases, with 20 bases between. CDR3 DNA sequence: TGTGCCAGCAGCCCCGTCGCCAGGGGGGGGAGCGAGCAGTACTTC. This translates into CASSPVARGGSEQYF.

This clonotype came up a few times. The chain has TRBV11-2 and TRBJ2-5; D is possibly TRBD1 or TRBD2 (6 bases each). The length of the CDR3 is 17 residues. V gave up 0 bases and J gave up 7 bases, with 21 bases separating them. The germline gives CDR1 SGHAT, CDR2 FQNNGV. The CDR3 nucleotides read TGTGCCAGCAGCTTAGATCGGAGGGGGACCCGTCAGGGGACCCAGTACTTC. It translates to CASSLDRRGTRQGTQYF.

This clonotype was observed many times. The gene calls are TRBV28 and TRBJ1-3; D remains unclear. The germline gives CDR1 MDHEN, CDR2 SYDVKM. Between the trimmed V and J ends, which lost 10 bases and 1 base, there was a span of 11 bases. The CDR3 totals 13 residues. Here the CDR3 reads CATHDISGNTIYF. The CDR3 DNA sequence: TGTGCCACCCACGACATATCTGGAAACACCATATATTTT.

This clonotype showed up just a few times. V gene TRBV29-1 combines with J gene TRBJ2-5, with no clear D. This CDR3 region has 14 residues. V lost 3 bases and J 1 base, leaving 12 bases between the germline ends. In germline, CDR1 is SQVTM, CDR2 ANQGSEA. The CDR3 region is CSVDLRAPQETQYF. The CDR3 DNA is TGCAGCGTTGATTTAAGAGCCCCCCAAGAGACCCAGTACTTC.

This clonotype was found many times. CDR3 amino acids: CASSPTGRFNVLTF. The CDR3 bases are TGTGCCAGCAGTCCGACCGGGAGATTCAACGTCCTGACTTTC. This chain links TRBV28 with TRBJ2-6; D might be TRBD2 (6 bases). The CDR3 consists of 14 residues. V lost 5 bases to trimming and J lost 9 bases, with 14 bases between them. The germline V gene encodes CDR1 MDHEN and CDR2 SYDVKM.

This clonotype was seen only a few times. The genes are TRBV5-1 and TRBJ2-3; 11 nucleotides line up with TRBD1. The CDR3 runs to 16 residues. In germline, CDR1 is SGHRS, CDR2 YFSETQ. V was clipped by 3 bases and J by 6 bases; unmatched bases: 9. The CDR3 bases are TGCGCCAGCAGCTGGAACCCGGGACAGGGGGTGGATACGCAGTATTTT. This gives the protein CASSWNPGQGVDTQYF.

Points on this clonotype: Given a much more abundant clone one base away, this may be a read error. This chain connects TRBV12-3 or TRBV12-4 to TRBJ2-1; D is possibly TRBD1 (6 bases). Trimming stripped 5 bases from V and 0 bases from J, with 14 bases between. CDR3 length: 16 amino acids. The DNA for the CDR3 is TGTGCCAGCAGTGACCAAGACAGGAGCTCCTACAATGAGCAGTTCTTC. Protein product: CASSDQDRSSYNEQFF.

This chain connects TRBV12-3 or TRBV12-4 to TRBJ1-6; D is perhaps TRBD1 (5 bases). V was trimmed by 4 bases and J by 13 bases, leaving 20 bases between them. The CDR3 loop spans 15 amino acids. The CDR3 DNA sequence: TGTGCCAGCAGTTCACGGGACCCCAAGGGTTCGCCCCTCCACTTT. This translates into CASSSRDPKGSPLHF.

This clonotype was seen at least ten times. The gene calls are TRBV7-2 and TRBJ2-3; 8 bases line up with TRBD2. CDR1 and CDR2 from the germline V gene are SGHTA and FQGNSA. The J segment lost 2 bases and the V segment lost 3 bases, leaving 4 bases of the junction unmatched. The CDR3 runs 15 residues. CDR3 sequence: CASSFTSGPTDTQYF. The CDR3, as DNA: TGTGCCAGCAGCTTCACTAGCGGCCCCACAGATACGCAGTATTTT.

The V and J genes are TRBV7-2 and TRBJ2-2, with D possibly being TRBD1 (5 bases). The V gene lost 3 bases and the J gene lost 3 bases, with 8 bases spanning the gap. Germline values: CDR1 SGHTA, CDR2 FQGNSA. The CDR3 totals 14 residues. Here the CDR3 DNA reads TGTGCCAGCAGCTTGACAGATTACACCGGGGAGCTGTTTTTT. Protein sequence: CASSLTDYTGELFF.

This clonotype was picked up a small number of times. This sequence joins TRBV6-2 or TRBV6-3 and TRBJ2-1; D is perhaps TRBD1 (6 bases). In germline, CDR1 is MNHEY, CDR2 SVGEGT. V was pared by 3 bases and J by 6 bases, with 9 bases between. The CDR3 runs to 13 residues. The CDR3 reads CASSYGQTNEQFF. In nucleotides, the CDR3 is TGTGCCAGCAGTTATGGACAGACCAATGAGCAGTTCTTC.

The chain couples TRBV24-1 to TRBJ2-7; D may correspond to TRBD1 or TRBD2 (5 bases each). V lost 7 bases, J lost 5 bases, and 17 bases lay in between. The CDR3 spans 14 residues. The germline V gene has CDR1 KGHDR and CDR2 SFDVKD. The CDR3 nucleotides are TGTGCCACCAGGGACACCTCCGGGACGGACGAGCAGTACTTC. This translates into CATRDTSGTDEQYF.

The DNA of the CDR3 is TGTGCCATCAGTGAAGCGACAGGGTTCGGCCACACGACCGGGGAGCTGTTTTTT. Translated, it gives CAISEATGFGHTTGELFF. The gene calls are TRBV10-3 and TRBJ2-2; 7 nucleotides line up with TRBD1. The CDR3 has 18 residues. Germline V CDR1 and CDR2: ENHRY, SYGVKD. The V and J ends lost 3 bases and 5 bases, in that order; junction bases with no gene match: 15.

This clonotype was counted at least ten times. The CDR3, as DNA: TGTGCCAGCAGCGTAGAGGGGGAGCGGGGAGAGACCCAGTACTTC. Its translation: CASSVEGERGETQYF. This chain links TRBV9 with TRBJ2-5; maybe TRBD2 (7 bases). This CDR3 region has 15 residues. CDR1 is SGDLS, CDR2 YYNGEE, per germline. V was shortened by 0 bases and J by 4 bases, with 13 bases between the two germline ends.

The V call is TRBV30, the J call TRBJ2-5; D is undetermined. Germline V gives CDR1 GTSNPN, CDR2 SVGIG (reference sequence). The V end lost 0 bases, the J end lost 1 base, and 12 bases lay between the germline ends. The CDR3 is made up of 15 amino acids. The CDR3 DNA reads TGTGCCTGGAGTGTCCTGGCAGACCTCCAAGAGACCCAGTACTTC. Its protein is CAWSVLADLQETQYF.

A word on this clonotype: A much larger clone is a single base away; this may be a read error. The gene calls are TRBV28 and TRBJ2-1, with TRBD2 matching over 8 bases. CDR3 size: 15 residues. The J segment lost 6 bases and the V segment lost 3 bases, leaving 7 bases of the junction unmatched. Germline V gene lookup returns CDR1 MDHEN and CDR2 SYDVKM. CDR3 sequence reads: CASSFHGRGPNEQFF. The CDR3 coding sequence is TGTGCCAGCAGTTTCCACGGGAGGGGCCCCAATGAGCAGTTCTTC. Looking up the rest from reference TRBV28 and TRBJ2-1 gives the full variable domain: DVKVTQSSRYLVKRTGEKVFLECVQDMDHENMFWYRQDPGLGLRLIYFSYDVKMKEKGDIPEGYSVSREKKERFSLILESASTNQTSMYLCASSFHGRGPNEQFFGPGTRLTVL.

This clonotype was seen at least ten times. This rearrangement joins TRBV11-2 to TRBJ1-4; tentatively, D is TRBD1 (6 bases). Between the trimmed V and J ends, which lost 6 bases and 3 bases, there was a span of 11 bases. Per germline, CDR1 SGHAT and CDR2 FQNNGV. The CDR3 runs to 14 residues. DNA for the CDR3: TGTGCCAGCAGTGGACAGATAGCTAATGAAAAACTGTTTTTT. Translation: CASSGQIANEKLFF.